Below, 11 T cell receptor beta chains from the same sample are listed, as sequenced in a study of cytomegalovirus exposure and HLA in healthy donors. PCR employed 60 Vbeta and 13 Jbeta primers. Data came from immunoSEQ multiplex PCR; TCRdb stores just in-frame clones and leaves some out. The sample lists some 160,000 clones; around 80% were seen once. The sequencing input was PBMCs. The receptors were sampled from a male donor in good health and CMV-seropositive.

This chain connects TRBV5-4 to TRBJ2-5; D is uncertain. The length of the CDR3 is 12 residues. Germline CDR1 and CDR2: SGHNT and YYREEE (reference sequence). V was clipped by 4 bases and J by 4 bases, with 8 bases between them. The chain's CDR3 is CASSPSRETQYF. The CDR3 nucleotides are TGTGCCAGCAGCCCGAGTCGAGAGACCCAGTACTTC.

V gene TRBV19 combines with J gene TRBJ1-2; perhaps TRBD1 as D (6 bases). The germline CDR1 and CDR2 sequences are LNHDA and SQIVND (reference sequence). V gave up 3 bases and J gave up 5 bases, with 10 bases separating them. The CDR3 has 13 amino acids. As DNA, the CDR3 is TGTGCCAGTAGTATCAACAGGGAGTATGGCTACACCTTC. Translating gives CASSINREYGYTF.

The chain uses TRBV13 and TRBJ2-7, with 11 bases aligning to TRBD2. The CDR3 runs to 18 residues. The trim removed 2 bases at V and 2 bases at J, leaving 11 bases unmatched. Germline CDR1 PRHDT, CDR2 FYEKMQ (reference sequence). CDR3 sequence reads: CASSLSTSGSLRPYEQYF. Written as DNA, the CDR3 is TGTGCCAGCAGCTTAAGTACTAGCGGGAGCCTCCGTCCCTACGAGCAGTACTTC.

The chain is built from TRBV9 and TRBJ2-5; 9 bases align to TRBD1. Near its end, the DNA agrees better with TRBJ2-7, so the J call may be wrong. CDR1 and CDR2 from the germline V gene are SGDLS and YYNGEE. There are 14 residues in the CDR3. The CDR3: CASSPGQGSSEQYF. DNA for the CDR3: TGTGCCAGCAGCCCTGGACAGGGGAGCAGCGAGCAGTACTTC.

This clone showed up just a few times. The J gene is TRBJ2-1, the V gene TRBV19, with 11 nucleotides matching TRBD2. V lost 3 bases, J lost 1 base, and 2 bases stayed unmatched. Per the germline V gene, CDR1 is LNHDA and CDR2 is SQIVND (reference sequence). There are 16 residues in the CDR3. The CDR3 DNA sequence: TGTGCCAGTAGTATCGTAGCGGGAGGGTCCTACAATGAGCAGTTCTTC. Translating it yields CASSIVAGGSYNEQFF.

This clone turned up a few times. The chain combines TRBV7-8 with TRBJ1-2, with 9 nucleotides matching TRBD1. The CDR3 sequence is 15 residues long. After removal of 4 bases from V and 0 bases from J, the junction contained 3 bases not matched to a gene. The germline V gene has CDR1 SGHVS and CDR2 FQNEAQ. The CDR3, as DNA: TGTGCCAGCAGCTACGGGACAGGGACTAACTATGGCTACACCTTC. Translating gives CASSYGTGTNYGYTF.

The CDR3 DNA reads TGCGCCAGCAGCCAGATCGAGGAAGGGGTCTACGAGCAGTACTTC. Translating gives CASSQIEEGVYEQYF. The rearrangement links TRBV4-1 to TRBJ2-7; tentatively, D is TRBD1 (5 bases). V dropped 3 bases and J dropped 3 bases, with 15 bases sitting between them. Germline-derived CDR1 and CDR2 are MGHRA and YSYEKL. This CDR3 has 15 amino acids.

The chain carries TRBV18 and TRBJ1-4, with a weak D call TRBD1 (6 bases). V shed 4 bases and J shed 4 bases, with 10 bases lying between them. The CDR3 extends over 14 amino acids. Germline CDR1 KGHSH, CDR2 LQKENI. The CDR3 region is CASSLRQVNEKLFF. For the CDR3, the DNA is TGTGCCAGCTCACTCCGACAGGTTAATGAAAAACTGTTTTTT.

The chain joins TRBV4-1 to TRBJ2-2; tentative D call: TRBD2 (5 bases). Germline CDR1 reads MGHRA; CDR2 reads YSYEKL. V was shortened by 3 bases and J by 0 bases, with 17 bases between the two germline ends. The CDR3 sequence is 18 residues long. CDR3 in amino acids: CASSHAVGGRANTGELFF. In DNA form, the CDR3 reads TGCGCCAGCAGCCACGCTGTAGGTGGGCGGGCGAACACCGGGGAGCTGTTTTTT.

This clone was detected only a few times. The CDR3 loop is CASSFSLQEETQYF. The CDR3 nucleotides read TGCGCCAGCAGCTTCAGTTTACAGGAAGAGACCCAGTACTTC. This chain joins TRBV5-1 and TRBJ2-5; D may be TRBD1 (5 bases). The CDR3 runs to 14 residues. V lost 2 bases and J 3 bases, leaving 11 bases between the germline ends. Germline CDR1 reads SGHRS; CDR2 reads YFSETQ.

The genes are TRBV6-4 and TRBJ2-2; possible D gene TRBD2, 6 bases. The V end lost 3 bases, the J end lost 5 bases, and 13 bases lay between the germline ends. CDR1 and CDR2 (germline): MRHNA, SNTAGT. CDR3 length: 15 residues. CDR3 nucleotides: TGTGCCAGCAGTGATGGGGAAGGGACTACCGGGGAGCTGTTTTTT. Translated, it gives CASSDGEGTTGELFF.